This TCR beta chain appears in the sequencing data of a study of cytomegalovirus exposure and HLA in healthy donors. Study conclusions and caveats: Among TCR beta chains of equal frequency, HLA-associated ones were more clonally expanded in a later analysis. The authors considered a cluster of highly shared sequence variants likely to be a sequencing artifact. In a later analysis, TCR beta V- and J-gene trimming showed a link to a missense DCLRE1C variant.

The primer mix had 60 Vbeta and 13 Jbeta primers. Libraries were prepared by immunoSEQ multiplex PCR; TCRdb keeps only in-frame clonotypes and omits some of them. The sample lists 140,000 to 150,000 clones; roughly 79% were seen once. This clone was counted once. Its antigen remains unidentified. The ends lost 3 bases at V and 4 bases at J; junction bases unmatched: 2. The CDR3 loop spans 14 amino acids. Per the germline V gene, CDR1 is SGHRS and CDR2 is YFSETQ. Specimen: PBMCs. The V call is TRBV5-1, the J call TRBJ1-1; 11 bases are shared with TRBD1. This receptor was taken from a woman aged 30 to 39 in good health and CMV-seronegative. The CDR3 DNA follows: TGCGCCAGCAGCTCCGGGACAGGGGGCACTGAAGCTTTCTTT. The encoded protein is CASSSGTGGTEAFF.